This TCR beta chain was recovered during a study of control samples from healthy donors and cancer patients. The CDR3 consists of 13 residues. Trimming took off 6 bases at V and 8 bases at J, with 15 bases between the two ends. From germline, CDR1 is WNHNN and CDR2 SYGVQD (reference sequence). Only in-frame clones appear in the TCRdb table, and some are missing; sequencing was by immunoSEQ multiplex PCR. The sample lists about 120,000 clones, around nine tenths seen once, with 2% to 3% in the top ten. This TCR was recovered from an older woman in good health. This rearrangement joins TRBV10-1 to TRBJ2-3; the D gene is possibly TRBD2 (5 bases). The sample was blood. The CDR3 reads CASSLELVSTQYF. The CDR3 nucleotides are TGCGCCAGCAGCCTAGAACTAGTATCTACGCAGTATTTT.